The source of this TCR beta chain is a study of blood T cell repertoires in COVID-19. Sequenced by immunoSEQ multiplex PCR; TCRdb stores in-frame clones only, minus some. The data contain 55,000 to 65,000 clones, 78% of them singletons. The CDR3 is 15 residues long. V lost 0 bases and J lost 11, with 16 bases in between. Germline V lookup: CDR1 LGHNA, CDR2 YNFKEQ. The V call is TRBV4-2, the J call TRBJ1-4; D perhaps matches TRBD1 (5 bases). Sequencing used peripheral blood. This sequence originates from a human donor in a cohort sampled during active COVID-19. For the CDR3, the DNA is TGTGCCAGCAGCCAAGATTTAGGCATCGCAGGGAAACTGTTTTTT. Its protein is CASSQDLGIAGKLFF.